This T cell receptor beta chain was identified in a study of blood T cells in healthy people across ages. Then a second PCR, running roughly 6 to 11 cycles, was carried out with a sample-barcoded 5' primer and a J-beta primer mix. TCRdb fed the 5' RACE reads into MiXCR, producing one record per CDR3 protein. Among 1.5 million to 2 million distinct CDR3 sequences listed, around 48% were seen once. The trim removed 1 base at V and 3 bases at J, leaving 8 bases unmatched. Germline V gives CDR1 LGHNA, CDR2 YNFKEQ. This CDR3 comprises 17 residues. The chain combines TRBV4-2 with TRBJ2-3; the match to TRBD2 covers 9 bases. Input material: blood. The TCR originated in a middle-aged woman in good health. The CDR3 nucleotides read TGTGCCAGCAGCCAAGTGGGACGCGGGGGGGAGACAGATACGCAGTATTTT. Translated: CASSQVGRGGETDTQYF.